The subject of this entry is one T cell receptor (beta chain). Recovery among Cohort 3 donors was established by two negative PCRs, clearance, or symptom resolution. Libraries were prepared by immunoSEQ multiplex PCR; TCRdb keeps only in-frame clonotypes and omits some of them. The data show over 200,000 clones, nearly 90% seen once. The CDR3 covers 15 residues. Germline loops: CDR1 MNHEY, CDR2 SVGAGI. Trimming removed 3 bases at V and 0 bases at J, with 12 bases between. This record belongs to a study of blood T cell repertoires in COVID-19. The overall study: Samples came from the United States, Italy and Spain, spanning acute and convalescent COVID-19.

The TCR sequence derives from a man between 25 and 39 years old who had recovered from COVID-19. This chain uses TRBV6-5 with TRBJ2-7; the D is unclear. The sample comprised PBMCs or T cells enriched from blood (not recorded which). The DNA for the CDR3 is TGTGCCAGCAGTTATAGACCGAGGAGCTCCTACGAGCAGTACTTC. It yields the protein CASSYRPRSSYEQYF.